The 26 T cell receptor beta chains below all came from one sample that was sequenced in a study of human T cells and chemical hapten exposure. TCRdb used MiXCR to reprocess the RACE reads, holding one entry per CDR3 protein. There are around 100,000 distinct CDR3 sequences in the sample; more than 9.5% occur only once, and under 4.5% lies in the top ten. Time point here: patch test 1, 2 weeks after DPC sensitization. The treatment was: therapeutic diphenylcyclopropenone sensitization with weekly scalp DPC. The material was whole blood, obtained in connection with sensitization to the hapten diphenylcyclopropenone (DPC). The receptors shown here come from a woman aged 40-49 years with alopecia areata. Some clones in this sample may be carry-over from other donors' samples.

This clonotype occurred a few times. The V gene is TRBV6-1, the J gene TRBJ1-2; D ambiguous. Germline lookup yields CDR1 MNHNS and CDR2 SASEGT. Trimming took off 0 bases at V and 8 bases at J, with 10 bases between the two ends. This CDR3 comprises 13 residues. CDR3: CASSEAGDYGYTF. The DNA for the CDR3 is TGTGCCAGCAGTGAAGCTGGGGATTACGGCTACACCTTC.

This clonotype was observed a few times. V gene TRBV18 combines with J gene TRBJ2-3; 8 bases map to TRBD1. Germline trimming cut 4 bases from V and 3 bases from J; bases unmatched to any gene: 6. This CDR3 region has 15 residues. Germline loops: CDR1 KGHSH, CDR2 LQKENI. The CDR3 loop reads CASSRGQGVTDTQYF. CDR3 in DNA: TGTGCCAGCTCACGCGGACAGGGTGTTACAGATACGCAGTATTTT. The variable domain in full, completed from reference TRBV18 and TRBJ2-3, reads NAGVMQNPRHLVRRRGQEARLRCSPMKGHSHVYWYRQLPEEGLKFMVYLQKENIIDESGMPKERFSAEFPKEGPSILRIQQVVRGDSAAYFCASSRGQGVTDTQYFGPGTRLTVL.

The V call is TRBV7-2, the J call TRBJ2-3; 9 bases map to TRBD2. This CDR3 is 18 amino acids long. With V trimmed by 5 bases and J by 4 bases, 16 bases remained unmatched. Germline V CDR1 and CDR2: SGHTA, FQGNSA. The CDR3 reads CASSLRVPVAGEADTQYF. CDR3 coding DNA: TGTGCCAGCAGCCTACGAGTACCAGTAGCGGGAGAAGCAGATACGCAGTATTTT.

This clonotype was counted a few times. The chain carries TRBV14 and TRBJ1-4; D is ambiguous. Germline V CDR1 and CDR2: SGHDN, FVKESK. The CDR3 sequence is 15 residues long. The ends were cut back, 0 bases at V and 2 bases at J, with 7 bases in the middle. In DNA form, the CDR3 reads TGTGCCAGCAGCCAAGACCTACCGACTAATGAAAAACTGTTTTTT. Amino acids: CASSQDLPTNEKLFF.

This clonotype was seen repeatedly, ten times or more. V is TRBV6-6 and J is TRBJ1-1, with D possibly matching TRBD1 (5 bases). The CDR3 contains 14 residues. The V gene lost 11 bases and the J gene lost 4 bases, with 20 bases spanning the gap. Germline-derived CDR1 and CDR2 are MNHNY and SVGAGI (reference sequence). The CDR3 DNA reads TGTGCCTCCAGATCAGGGACGGTGGGCACTGAAGCTTTCTTT. This sequence encodes CASRSGTVGTEAFF.

This clonotype was counted at least ten times. The V and J genes are TRBV6-5 and TRBJ1-1, with D possibly being TRBD1 (6 bases). Germline CDR1 and CDR2: MNHEY and SVGAGI. Trimming shortened V by 8 bases and J by 2 bases, and 15 bases separated the two germline ends. The CDR3 covers 14 residues. CDR3 amino acids: CASLPGTPNTEAFF. The CDR3 region has the DNA TGTGCCAGCTTGCCCGGGACACCCAACACTGAAGCTTTCTTT.

In regard to this clonotype: Given a much more abundant clone one base away, this may be a read error. The V and J genes are TRBV10-3 and TRBJ2-7, with D perhaps TRBD2 (7 bases). Per germline, CDR1 ENHRY and CDR2 SYGVKD. The length of the CDR3 is 16 residues. V was trimmed by 6 bases and J by 0 bases, leaving 18 bases between them. CDR3 amino acids: CAIREGLGGYSYEQYF. In DNA form, the CDR3 reads TGTGCCATCAGGGAAGGACTAGGGGGGTACTCCTACGAGCAGTACTTC.

The chain carries TRBV11-2 and TRBJ2-7; TRBD2 might be the D (7 bases). CDR3 length equals 19 residues. Trimming removed 4 bases at V and 4 bases at J, with 29 bases between. Germline V gives CDR1 SGHAT, CDR2 FQNNGV. The CDR3 DNA sequence: TGTGCCAGCAGCTCATTCCACCCCGGGGGGCGGATAAGAAAGTACGAGCAGTACTTC. Encoded protein: CASSSFHPGGRIRKYEQYF.

This chain uses TRBV30 with TRBJ2-7, with D perhaps matching TRBD1 (6 bases). V was trimmed by 1 base and J by 7 bases, leaving 14 bases between them. CDR1 is GTSNPN and CDR2 is SVGIG in the germline V gene (reference sequence). The CDR3 sequence is 13 residues long. This chain's CDR3 is CAWSDQGFGEQYF. The CDR3, as DNA: TGTGCCTGGAGTGACCAGGGGTTCGGGGAGCAGTACTTC. Together with reference TRBV30 and TRBJ2-7, the CDR3 gives the full variable domain: SQTIHQWPATLVQPVGSPLSLECTVEGTSNPNLYWYRQAAGRGLQLLFYSVGIGQISSEVPQNLSASRPQDRQFILSSKKLLLSDSGFYLCAWSDQGFGEQYFGPGTRLTVT.

The V and J genes are TRBV6-2 or TRBV6-3 and TRBJ2-7; weak D call: TRBD2 (6 bases). This CDR3 is built from 14 residues. Germline V gene sequence: CDR1 MNHEY, CDR2 SVGEGT. V lost 2 bases, J lost 5 bases, and 13 bases lay in between. The CDR3 spells CASSYTTSSHEQYF. In DNA form, the CDR3 reads TGTGCCAGCAGTTACACGACTAGTTCCCACGAGCAGTACTTC.

This clonotype was counted at least ten times. Here the CDR3 DNA reads TGTGCCAGCAGCCCCCAGACAGTGAAAAGCTCACCCCTCCACTTT. Translating it yields CASSPQTVKSSPLHF. The chain carries TRBV13 and TRBJ1-6; D possibly corresponds to TRBD1 (5 bases). Looked up from germline, CDR1 is PRHDT and CDR2 is FYEKMQ (reference sequence). The CDR3 totals 15 residues. Trimming took off 5 bases at V and 10 bases at J, with 18 bases between the two ends.

As to this clonotype: One base away lies a much larger clone, so this may be a sequencing read error. The chain couples TRBV20-1 to TRBJ1-3; the D is unclear. Looked up from germline, CDR1 is DFQATT and CDR2 is SNEGSKA (reference sequence). This CDR3 is built from 12 residues. CDR3 in DNA: TGCAGTGCTCCGAACTCTAGAAACACCATATATTTT. Amino acid sequence: CSAPNSRNTIYF.

There are a few counts of this clonotype. This chain links TRBV11-2 with TRBJ2-1; 11 bases fit TRBD2. The ends lost 1 base at V and 10 bases at J; junction bases unmatched: 9. The germline CDR1 and CDR2 sequences are SGHAT and FQNNGV. CDR3 length: 16 residues. CDR3 sequence (DNA): TGTGCCAGCAGCTTAGCGAGACTAGCGGGATTACAAGAGCAGTTCTTC. Protein: CASSLARLAGLQEQFF.

This clonotype has a count of ten or more. The chain uses TRBV7-9 and TRBJ2-2; the D gene is possibly TRBD2 (5 bases). Germline CDR1 SEHNR, CDR2 FQNEAQ (reference sequence). V dropped 4 bases and J dropped 2 bases, with 23 bases sitting between them. The CDR3 is made up of 19 amino acids. Here the CDR3 reads CASSSTNPRTEVNTGELFF. Here the CDR3 DNA reads TGTGCCAGCAGCTCCACAAACCCGAGGACTGAAGTTAACACCGGGGAGCTGTTTTTT.

This clonotype was picked up a small number of times. This sequence joins TRBV6-1 and TRBJ2-7; D is ambiguous. This CDR3 has 15 amino acids. The germline V gene has CDR1 MNHNS and CDR2 SASEGT. V was shortened by 3 bases and J by 2 bases, with 14 bases between the two germline ends. CDR3 sequence reads: CASSDQHLFTYEQYF. DNA of the CDR3: TGTGCCAGCAGTGATCAGCACCTATTTACCTACGAGCAGTACTTC.

The rearrangement links TRBV7-2 to TRBJ2-7; D is perhaps TRBD2 (5 bases). Germline V gene data show CDR1 as SGHTA and CDR2 as FQGNSA. V was clipped by 2 bases and J by 0 bases, with 17 bases between them. The CDR3 runs to 17 residues. The CDR3 reads CASSLRLADTFSYEQYF. The CDR3 DNA sequence: TGTGCCAGCAGCTTAAGGCTAGCCGACACCTTCTCCTACGAGCAGTACTTC.

This chain uses TRBV19 with TRBJ1-5; 7 bases agree with TRBD1. The ends lost 5 bases at V and 4 bases at J; junction bases unmatched: 5. Germline lookup yields CDR1 LNHDA and CDR2 SQIVND (reference sequence). The CDR3 is 14 amino acids. CDR3 residues: CASSFRDSNQPQHF. The DNA for the CDR3 is TGTGCCAGTAGTTTCCGGGACAGTAATCAGCCCCAGCATTTT. The whole variable domain, filled in from reference TRBV19 and TRBJ1-5, reads DGGITQSPKYLFRKEGQNVTLSCEQNLNHDAMYWYRQDPGQGLRLIYYSQIVNDFQKGDIAEGYSVSREKKESFPLTVTSAQKNPTAFYLCASSFRDSNQPQHFGDGTRLSIL.

This clonotype was detected only a few times. V is TRBV11-2 and J is TRBJ2-1; TRBD1 matches 7 bases. V lost 5 bases to trimming and J lost 4 bases; unmatched junction nucleotides: 8. This CDR3 contains 15 residues. Looked up from germline, CDR1 is SGHAT and CDR2 is FQNNGV. CDR3 amino acids: CASSQDRAVYNEQFF. For the CDR3, the DNA is TGTGCCAGCAGCCAAGACAGGGCTGTATACAATGAGCAGTTCTTC. Using reference TRBV11-2 and TRBJ2-1 for the parts outside the CDR3, the full variable domain is EAGVAQSPRYKIIEKRQSVAFWCNPISGHATLYWYQQILGQGPKLLIQFQNNGVVDDSQLPKDRFSAERLKGVDSTLKIQPAKLEDSAVYLCASSQDRAVYNEQFFGPGTRLTVL.

The chain links TRBV20-1 to TRBJ2-1; possible D gene TRBD2, 6 bases. CDR1 and CDR2 (germline): DFQATT, SNEGSKA (reference sequence). This CDR3 region has 14 residues. V shed 0 bases and J shed 5 bases, with 11 bases lying between them. The CDR3 loop reads CSARDYGSDNEQFF. The CDR3 region has the DNA TGCAGTGCTAGAGATTACGGGAGCGACAATGAGCAGTTCTTC.

The chain uses TRBV20-1 and TRBJ2-2, with 7 bases aligning to TRBD2. The germline V gene encodes CDR1 DFQATT and CDR2 SNEGSKA (reference sequence). The CDR3 covers 16 residues. Losses at the gene ends were 0 bases for V and 1 base for J; bases not matched to a gene: 5. For the CDR3, the DNA is TGCAGTGCTAGAGATATCGGGGGGAGGAACACCGGGGAGCTGTTTTTT. Encoded protein: CSARDIGGRNTGELFF.

This chain connects TRBV14 to TRBJ2-1; 8 positions match TRBD2. The CDR3 contains 16 residues. The germline V gene encodes CDR1 SGHDN and CDR2 FVKESK. Germline trimming cut 4 bases from V and 5 bases from J; bases unmatched to any gene: 10. CDR3 in DNA: TGTGCCAGCAGCCCTCAGCCGGGACTAGAGAACAATGAGCAGTTCTTC. Translated, it gives CASSPQPGLENNEQFF.

This clonotype came up many times. This chain uses TRBV7-2 with TRBJ2-1; no reliable D call. The V end lost 2 bases, the J end lost 5 bases, and 4 bases lay between the germline ends. This CDR3 spans 12 amino acids. The germline V gene has CDR1 SGHTA and CDR2 FQGNSA. The CDR3 DNA reads as TGTGCCAGCAGCTTATACAACAATGAGCAGTTCTTC. Translating it yields CASSLYNNEQFF. Variable domain in full (rest from reference TRBV7-2 and TRBJ2-1): GAGVSQSPSNKVTEKGKDVELRCDPISGHTALYWYRQSLGQGLEFLIYFQGNSAPDKSGLPSDRFSAERTGGSVSTLTIQRTQQEDSAVYLCASSLYNNEQFFGPGTRLTVL.

The rearrangement links TRBV18 to TRBJ2-1, with TRBD2 matching 14 bases. CDR1 KGHSH and CDR2 LQKENI come from the germline V gene. Trimming removed 2 bases from V and 5 bases from J; junction bases left unmatched: 11. The CDR3 covers 19 residues. In nucleotides, the CDR3 is TGTGCCAGCTCACCAGCCCTTGGGACTAGCGGGGGCCTGAACAATGAGCAGTTCTTC. Its translation: CASSPALGTSGGLNNEQFF.

This CDR3 is CSASWGDNSPLHF. As DNA, the CDR3 is TGCAGTGCAAGCTGGGGCGATAATTCACCCCTCCACTTT. The chain is built from TRBV20-1 and TRBJ1-6, with D tentatively TRBD1 (5 bases). Germline V lookup: CDR1 DFQATT, CDR2 SNEGSKA (reference sequence). Trimming pared 6 bases from V and 5 bases from J, leaving 11 bases between. The CDR3 is made up of 13 amino acids.

This clonotype turned up a few times. The V gene is TRBV12-3 or TRBV12-4, the J gene TRBJ1-5, with no clear D. The CDR3 contains 13 residues. V gave up 0 bases and J gave up 5 bases, with 5 bases separating them. The CDR3 protein is CASSLARDQPQHF. In nucleotides, the CDR3 is TGTGCCAGCAGTTTAGCGAGGGATCAGCCCCAGCATTTT.

This clonotype was counted only a few times. The rearrangement joins TRBV11-2 to TRBJ1-6, with D unresolved. The CDR3 extends over 13 amino acids. V lost 5 bases, J lost 7 bases, and 9 bases lay in between. CDR1 is SGHAT, CDR2 FQNNGV, per germline. CDR3 coding DNA: TGTGCCAGCAGCCAATACCTCAATTCACCCCTCCACTTT. Translating gives CASSQYLNSPLHF.